The present entry profiles one TCR beta chain with its context. This entry belongs to a study of shared clonotypes between healthy human individuals. The V and J ends lost 0 bases and 0 bases respectively, with 13 bases between them. The germline V gene encodes CDR1 SGHRS and CDR2 YFSETQ. The CDR3 is made up of 17 amino acids. The input for sorted-subset replicate PCRs was around 0.2 ug DNA, tens of thousands of T cell genomes. Produced via immunoSEQ multiplex PCR; TCRdb's table is partial and in-frame only. The table shows under 1,100,000 clones, with 75% to 80% occurring only once. This rearrangement joins TRBV5-1 to TRBJ1-3; D is possibly TRBD1 (5 bases). The specimen sequenced was memory CD4+ T cells from PBMCs. The subset: CD45RA-negative fraction. The clonotype comes from a man aged 18 to 29 in good health. Some clones in this sample may be carry-over from other donors' samples. The CDR3 protein is CASSLGLGERSGNTIYF. CDR3 sequence (DNA): TGCGCCAGCAGCTTGGGGTTGGGGGAACGCTCTGGAAACACCATATATTTT.